A single sample is the source of the 17 T cell receptor beta chains below, sequenced in a study of CD8+ T cells in alopecia areata. RNA was isolated and reverse transcribed to cDNA, the sequencing template. Data came from immunoSEQ multiplex PCR; TCRdb stores just in-frame clones and leaves some out. The sample has some 120,000 clones; less than 50% are singletons. Sample: NKG2D-low CD8+ T cells sorted from blood. Every receptor here comes from a human donor with alopecia areata.

The V gene is TRBV29-1, the J gene TRBJ1-1; 7 bases line up with TRBD1. This CDR3 spans 14 amino acids. V shed 6 bases and J 4 bases; nucleotides not matched to a gene: 11. Germline assignment: CDR1 SQVTM and CDR2 ANQGSEA. DNA of the CDR3: TGCAGCGTGGCTAGGACAGGCTCGACCACTGAAGCTTTCTTT. As protein: CSVARTGSTTEAFF.

This chain joins TRBV7-9 and TRBJ2-7; D unresolved. In germline, CDR1 is SEHNR, CDR2 FQNEAQ (reference sequence). This CDR3 region has 15 residues. Trimming took 1 base from V and 2 from J, leaving 12 bases between them. CDR3 protein: CASSLVSGTTYEQYF. Here the CDR3 DNA reads TGTGCCAGCAGCTTAGTTTCAGGAACCACCTACGAGCAGTACTTC.

This sequence joins TRBV30 and TRBJ2-4; tentatively, D is TRBD1 (6 bases). CDR1 and CDR2 from the germline V gene are GTSNPN and SVGIG (reference sequence). V gave up 2 bases and J gave up 6 bases, with 8 bases separating them. The CDR3 has 12 residues. DNA for the CDR3: TGTGCCTGGAGTCTGGACAGAAACATTCAGTACTTC. It translates to CAWSLDRNIQYF.

This sequence joins TRBV27 and TRBJ2-7; D is ambiguous. V gave up 0 bases and J gave up 2 bases, with 8 bases separating them. The CDR3 extends over 14 amino acids. Germline CDR1 MNHEY, CDR2 SMNVEV (reference sequence). The CDR3 protein is CASSLSAAPYEQYF. CDR3 sequence (DNA): TGTGCCAGCAGTTTATCGGCAGCACCCTACGAGCAGTACTTC.

V and J are TRBV7-9 and TRBJ1-2; 7 bases are a match to TRBD1. The germline gives CDR1 SEHNR, CDR2 FQNEAQ (reference sequence). CDR3 length: 13 amino acids. Unmatched junction bases numbered 3, after V lost 4 bases and J lost 4 bases. CDR3 sequence reads: CASSYRGTYGYTF. The CDR3 DNA follows: TGTGCCAGCAGCTACAGGGGAACCTATGGCTACACCTTC.

This sequence joins TRBV4-3 and TRBJ2-7; D remains unclear. The CDR3 spans 15 residues. With 0 bases removed from V and 2 bases from J, the gap between germline ends came to 11 bases. The germline gives CDR1 LGHNA, CDR2 YSLEER. The CDR3 region has the DNA TGCGCCAGCAGCCAAGACATGATACTAACCTACGAGCAGTACTTC. This translates into CASSQDMILTYEQYF.

The chain combines TRBV2 with TRBJ2-5; the match to TRBD1 covers 10 bases. The CDR3 runs to 14 residues. Germline V lookup: CDR1 SNHLY, CDR2 FYNNEI. Trimming removed 9 bases from V and 5 bases from J; junction bases left unmatched: 9. In DNA, the CDR3 is TGTGCCAGTCCGGGACAGGGGTATCTTGAGACCCAGTACTTC. This codes for CASPGQGYLETQYF.

The V gene is TRBV29-1, the J gene TRBJ1-2; 7 positions match TRBD1. The V segment lost 3 bases and the J segment 4 bases; nucleotides outside the gene matches: 8. The CDR3 has 14 amino acids. Germline values: CDR1 SQVTM, CDR2 ANQGSEA. CDR3 sequence (DNA): TGCAGCGTTGAGCAGGGGGAGGTTAGCTATGGCTACACCTTC. Translated, it gives CSVEQGEVSYGYTF.

This chain links TRBV27 with TRBJ2-5, with 9 bases identical to TRBD2. The CDR3 length is 14 residues. The J segment lost 5 bases and the V segment lost 4 bases, leaving 5 bases of the junction unmatched. Germline V gene sequence: CDR1 MNHEY, CDR2 SMNVEV (reference sequence). CDR3 sequence (DNA): TGTGCCAGCAGTTCGGGACTAGCTCAGGAGACCCAGTACTTC. It is translated as CASSSGLAQETQYF.

This clone appeared a few times. The V gene is TRBV29-1, the J gene TRBJ2-5; the D gene is possibly TRBD2 (5 bases). The CDR3 spans 14 residues. V was pared by 5 bases and J by 5 bases, with 18 bases between. Germline-derived CDR1 and CDR2 are SQVTM and ANQGSEA. The CDR3 reads CSVRVVGARETQYF. In DNA form, the CDR3 reads TGCAGCGTTCGAGTTGTGGGAGCAAGGGAGACCCAGTACTTC.

The chain joins TRBV6-5 to TRBJ2-2; D not resolved. Between the trimmed V and J ends, which lost 6 bases and 4 bases, there was a span of 9 bases. The V gene's germline CDR1 is MNHEY and CDR2 SVGAGI. The CDR3 covers 13 residues. CDR3 nucleotides: TGTGCCAGCAGCCTGTTGCGCACCGGGGAGCTGTTTTTT. Protein sequence: CASSLLRTGELFF.

CDR3 in amino acids: CSVGTSVQIPYNEQFF. DNA for the CDR3: TGCAGCGTAGGGACTAGCGTACAGATTCCCTACAATGAGCAGTTCTTC. The V gene is TRBV29-1, the J gene TRBJ2-1, with 10 bases fitting TRBD2. V lost 6 bases and J lost 2; bases outside the gene matches: 10. The CDR3 totals 16 residues. The germline V gene has CDR1 SQVTM and CDR2 ANQGSEA.

The chain couples TRBV6-5 to TRBJ2-5, with D possibly being TRBD1 (6 bases). The J call is uncertain, as TRBJ2-7 better fits the DNA end. The V gene's germline CDR1 is MNHEY and CDR2 SVGAGI. This CDR3 has 16 amino acids. The CDR3 bases are TGTGCCAGCAGTTCCAAAACCGGGACACCCTTCTACGAGCAGTACTTC. Translated, it gives CASSSKTGTPFYEQYF.

This clone has a handful of counts. The chain is built from TRBV29-1 and TRBJ2-7; D uncertain. Trimming took off 6 bases at V and 4 bases at J, with 13 bases between the two ends. The CDR3 consists of 12 residues. Germline values: CDR1 SQVTM, CDR2 ANQGSEA. The CDR3 nucleotides are TGCAGCGTCCTAGAGGCAAGGTACGAGCAGTACTTC. Translating gives CSVLEARYEQYF.

The chain has TRBV5-1 and TRBJ2-1, with D unresolved. The ends were cut back, 4 bases at V and 5 bases at J, with 7 bases in the middle. The CDR3 is 12 residues long. Germline V CDR1 and CDR2: SGHRS, YFSETQ. For the CDR3, the DNA is TGCGCCAGCAGCCAGCCGGACAATGAGCAGTTCTTC. Translating gives CASSQPDNEQFF. Full variable domain (missing parts from reference TRBV5-1 and TRBJ2-1): KAGVTQTPRYLIKTRGQQVTLSCSPISGHRSVSWYQQTPGQGLQFLFEYFSETQRNKGNFPGRFSGRQFSNSRSEMNVSTLELGDSALYLCASSQPDNEQFFGPGTRLTVL.

This clone was counted between two and nine times. The chain is built from TRBV28 and TRBJ2-5; D remains ambiguous. Trimming pared 4 bases from V and 4 bases from J, leaving 4 bases between. CDR3 length: 11 amino acids. From germline, CDR1 is MDHEN and CDR2 SYDVKM. CDR3 residues: CASSWGETQYF. CDR3 bases: TGTGCCAGCAGTTGGGGAGAGACCCAGTACTTC.

This clone has a handful of counts. J is TRBJ1-5 and V is TRBV29-1, with unresolved D. The CDR3 contains 12 residues. CDR1 is SQVTM and CDR2 is ANQGSEA in the germline V gene. V gave up 6 bases and J gave up 0 bases, with 6 bases separating them. DNA of the CDR3: TGCAGCGTCCTATATAGCAATCAGCCCCAGCATTTT. Protein product: CSVLYSNQPQHF.